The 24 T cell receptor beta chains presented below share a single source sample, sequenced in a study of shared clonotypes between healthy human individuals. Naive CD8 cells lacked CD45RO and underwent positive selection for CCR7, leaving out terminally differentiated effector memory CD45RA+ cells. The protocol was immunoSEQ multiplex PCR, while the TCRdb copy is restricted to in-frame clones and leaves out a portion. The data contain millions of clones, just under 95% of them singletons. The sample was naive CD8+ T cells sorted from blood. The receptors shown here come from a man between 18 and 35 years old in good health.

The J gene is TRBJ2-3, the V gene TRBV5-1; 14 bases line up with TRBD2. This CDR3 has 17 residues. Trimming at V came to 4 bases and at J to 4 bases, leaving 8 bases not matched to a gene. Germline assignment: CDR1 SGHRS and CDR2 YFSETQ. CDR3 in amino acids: CASSPGLAGVSADTQYF. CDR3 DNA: TGCGCCAGCAGCCCGGGACTAGCGGGAGTTTCAGCAGATACGCAGTATTTT.

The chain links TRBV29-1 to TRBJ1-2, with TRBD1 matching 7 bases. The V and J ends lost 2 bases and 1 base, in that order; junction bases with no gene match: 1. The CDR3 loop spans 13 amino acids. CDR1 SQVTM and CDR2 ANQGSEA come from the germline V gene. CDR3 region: CSVENRGNYGYTF. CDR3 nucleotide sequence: TGCAGCGTTGAAAACAGGGGTAACTATGGCTACACCTTC.

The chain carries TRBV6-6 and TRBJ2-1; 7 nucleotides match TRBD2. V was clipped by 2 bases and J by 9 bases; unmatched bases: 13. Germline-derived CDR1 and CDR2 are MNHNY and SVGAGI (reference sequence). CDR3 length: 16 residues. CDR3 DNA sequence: TGTGCCAGCAGTTACCACAGGCTAGCGGTAGCAGCTGAGCAGTTCTTC. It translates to CASSYHRLAVAAEQFF.

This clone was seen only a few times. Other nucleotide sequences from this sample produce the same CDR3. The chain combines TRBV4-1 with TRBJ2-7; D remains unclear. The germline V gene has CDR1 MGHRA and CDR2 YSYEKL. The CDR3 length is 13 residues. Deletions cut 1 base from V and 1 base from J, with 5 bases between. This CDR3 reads CASSQADSYEQYF. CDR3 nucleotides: TGCGCCAGCAGCCAAGCGGATTCCTACGAGCAGTACTTC.

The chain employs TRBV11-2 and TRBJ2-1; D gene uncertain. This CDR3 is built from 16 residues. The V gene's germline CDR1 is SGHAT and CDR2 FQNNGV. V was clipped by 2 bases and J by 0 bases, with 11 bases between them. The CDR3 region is CASSLMTGSSYNEQFF. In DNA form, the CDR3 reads TGTGCCAGCAGCTTAATGACGGGTAGCTCCTACAATGAGCAGTTCTTC.

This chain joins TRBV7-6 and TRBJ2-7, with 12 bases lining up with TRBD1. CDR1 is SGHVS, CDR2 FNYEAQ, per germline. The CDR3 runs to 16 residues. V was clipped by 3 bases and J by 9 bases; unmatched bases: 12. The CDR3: CASSFSPGQGAWGQYF. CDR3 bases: TGTGCCAGCAGCTTTAGCCCGGGACAGGGGGCATGGGGGCAGTACTTC.

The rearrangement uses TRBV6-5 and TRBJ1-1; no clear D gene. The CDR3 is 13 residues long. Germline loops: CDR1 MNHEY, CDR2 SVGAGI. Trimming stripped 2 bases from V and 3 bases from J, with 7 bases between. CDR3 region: CASSYDWDTEAFF. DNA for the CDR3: TGTGCCAGCAGTTACGATTGGGACACTGAAGCTTTCTTT.

CDR3 bases: TGTGCCAGCATTCATGGGCGGAGAGAGACGGGCGAGCAGTACTTC. This translates into CASIHGRRETGEQYF. The chain is built from TRBV7-9 and TRBJ2-7; D is uncertain. CDR1 is SEHNR and CDR2 is FQNEAQ in the germline V gene (reference sequence). Trimming took off 7 bases at V and 6 bases at J, with 22 bases between the two ends. This CDR3 is built from 15 residues. Using reference TRBV7-9 and TRBJ2-7 for the parts outside the CDR3, the full variable domain is DTGVSQNPRHKITKRGQNVTFRCDPISEHNRLYWYRQTLGQGPEFLTYFQNEAQLEKSRLLSDRFSAERPKGSFSTLEIQRTEQGDSAMYLCASIHGRRETGEQYFGPGTRLTVT.

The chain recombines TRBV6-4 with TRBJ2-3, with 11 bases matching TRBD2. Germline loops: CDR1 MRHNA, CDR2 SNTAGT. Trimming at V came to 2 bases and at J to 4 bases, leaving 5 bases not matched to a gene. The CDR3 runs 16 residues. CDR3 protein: CASSDEVAGGPDTQYF. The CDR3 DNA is TGTGCCAGCAGTGACGAGGTAGCGGGGGGGCCAGATACGCAGTATTTT.

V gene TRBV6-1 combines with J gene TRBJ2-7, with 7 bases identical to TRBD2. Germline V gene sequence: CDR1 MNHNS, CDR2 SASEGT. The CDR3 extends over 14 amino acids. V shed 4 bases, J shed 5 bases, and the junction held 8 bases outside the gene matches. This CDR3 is CASSGSGGLNEQYF. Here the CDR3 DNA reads TGTGCCAGCAGTGGCTCGGGGGGACTAAACGAGCAGTACTTC.

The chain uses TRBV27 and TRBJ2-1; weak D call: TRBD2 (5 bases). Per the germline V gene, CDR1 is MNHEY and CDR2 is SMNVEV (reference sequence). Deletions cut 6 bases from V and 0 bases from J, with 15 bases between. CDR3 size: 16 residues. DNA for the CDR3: TGTGCCAGCAGCCACATAGCGTCTAGCTCCTACAATGAGCAGTTCTTC. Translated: CASSHIASSSYNEQFF.

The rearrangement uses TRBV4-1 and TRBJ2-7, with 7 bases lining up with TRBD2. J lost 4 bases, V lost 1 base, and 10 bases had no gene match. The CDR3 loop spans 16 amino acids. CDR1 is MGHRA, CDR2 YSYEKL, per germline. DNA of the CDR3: TGCGCCAGCAGCCAAGCGTCGCCTAGCGGTCTATACGAGCAGTACTTC. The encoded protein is CASSQASPSGLYEQYF.

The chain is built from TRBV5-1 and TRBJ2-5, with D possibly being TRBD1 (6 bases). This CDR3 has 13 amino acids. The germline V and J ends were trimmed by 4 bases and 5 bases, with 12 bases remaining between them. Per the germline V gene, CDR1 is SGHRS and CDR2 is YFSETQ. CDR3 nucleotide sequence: TGCGCCAGCAGCCTGGGGGCTTTTGAGACCCAGTACTTC. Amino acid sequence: CASSLGAFETQYF. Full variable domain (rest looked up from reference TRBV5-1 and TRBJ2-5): KAGVTQTPRYLIKTRGQQVTLSCSPISGHRSVSWYQQTPGQGLQFLFEYFSETQRNKGNFPGRFSGRQFSNSRSEMNVSTLELGDSALYLCASSLGAFETQYFGPGTRLLVL.

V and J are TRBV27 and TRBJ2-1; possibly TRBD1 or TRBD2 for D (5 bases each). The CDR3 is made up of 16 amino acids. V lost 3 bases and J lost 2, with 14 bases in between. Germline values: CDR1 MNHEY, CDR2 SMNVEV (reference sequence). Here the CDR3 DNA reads TGTGCCAGCAGTTTTCTGGGACCGGGGACCTACAATGAGCAGTTCTTC. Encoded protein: CASSFLGPGTYNEQFF.

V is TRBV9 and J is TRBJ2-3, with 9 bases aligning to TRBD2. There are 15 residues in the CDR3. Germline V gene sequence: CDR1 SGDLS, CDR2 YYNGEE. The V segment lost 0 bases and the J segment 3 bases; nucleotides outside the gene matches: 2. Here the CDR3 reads CASSVGTSETDTQYF. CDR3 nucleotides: TGTGCCAGCAGCGTAGGGACTAGCGAAACAGATACGCAGTATTTT.

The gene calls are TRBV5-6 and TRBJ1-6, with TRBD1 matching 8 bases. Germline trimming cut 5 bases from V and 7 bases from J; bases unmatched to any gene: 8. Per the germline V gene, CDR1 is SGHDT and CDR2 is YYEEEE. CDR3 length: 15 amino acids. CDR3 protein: CASSTDREGNSPLHF. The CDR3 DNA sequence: TGTGCCAGCAGTACGGACAGGGAGGGCAATTCACCCCTCCACTTT.

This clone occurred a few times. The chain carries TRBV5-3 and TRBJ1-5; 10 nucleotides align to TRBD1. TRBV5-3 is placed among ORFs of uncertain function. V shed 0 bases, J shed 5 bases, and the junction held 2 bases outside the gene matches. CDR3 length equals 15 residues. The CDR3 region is CARSLGTGGDQPQHF. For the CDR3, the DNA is TGTGCCAGAAGCTTGGGGACAGGGGGAGATCAGCCCCAGCATTTT.

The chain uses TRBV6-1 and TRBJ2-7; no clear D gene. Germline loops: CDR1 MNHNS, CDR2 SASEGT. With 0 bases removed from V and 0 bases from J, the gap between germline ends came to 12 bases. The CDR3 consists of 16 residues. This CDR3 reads CASSEAQVVYSYEQYF. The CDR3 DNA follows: TGTGCCAGCAGTGAAGCGCAGGTCGTATACTCCTACGAGCAGTACTTC.

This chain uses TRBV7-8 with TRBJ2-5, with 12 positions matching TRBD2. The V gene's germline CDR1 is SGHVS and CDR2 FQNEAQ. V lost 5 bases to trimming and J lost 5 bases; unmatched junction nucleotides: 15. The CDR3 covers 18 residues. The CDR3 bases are TGTGCCAGCAGCCTGGCGGTTGGACTAGCGGGAACTCGGGAGACCCAGTACTTC. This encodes CASSLAVGLAGTRETQYF.

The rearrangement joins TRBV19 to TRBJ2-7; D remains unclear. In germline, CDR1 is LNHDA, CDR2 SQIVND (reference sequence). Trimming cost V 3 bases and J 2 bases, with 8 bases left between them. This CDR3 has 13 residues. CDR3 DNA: TGTGCCAGTAGTATGGTGGCAACCTACGAGCAGTACTTC. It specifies CASSMVATYEQYF.

CDR3 amino acids: CARSLVPNEQFF. CDR3 in DNA: TGTGCCAGAAGCTTAGTGCCTAATGAGCAGTTCTTC. The V gene is TRBV7-5, the J gene TRBJ2-1. TRBV7-5 is recorded as a pseudogene. This CDR3 is 12 amino acids long.

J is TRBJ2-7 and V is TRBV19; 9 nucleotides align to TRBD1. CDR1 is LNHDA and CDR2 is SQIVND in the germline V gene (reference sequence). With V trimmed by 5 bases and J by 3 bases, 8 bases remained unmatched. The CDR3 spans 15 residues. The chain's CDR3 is CASSSTGGSIYEQYF. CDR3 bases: TGTGCCAGTAGTTCAACAGGGGGCAGTATCTACGAGCAGTACTTC.

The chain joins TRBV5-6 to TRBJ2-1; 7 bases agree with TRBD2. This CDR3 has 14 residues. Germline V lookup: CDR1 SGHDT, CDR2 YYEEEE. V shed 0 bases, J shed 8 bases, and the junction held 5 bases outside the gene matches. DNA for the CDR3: TGTGCCAGCAGCTTGGGACTAGCTGTGGATGAGCAGTTCTTC. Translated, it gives CASSLGLAVDEQFF.

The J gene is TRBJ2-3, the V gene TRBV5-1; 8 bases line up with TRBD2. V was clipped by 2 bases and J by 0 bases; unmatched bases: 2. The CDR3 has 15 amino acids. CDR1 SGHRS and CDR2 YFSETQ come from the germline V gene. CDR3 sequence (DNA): TGCGCCAGCAGCTTCTCTAGCGGGAGCACAGATACGCAGTATTTT. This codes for CASSFSSGSTDTQYF.